This T cell receptor beta chain was identified during a study of neurological immune-mediated disorders. V lost 6 bases and J lost 3; bases outside the gene matches: 10. In germline, CDR1 is SQVTM, CDR2 ANQGSEA. This CDR3 is 14 amino acids long. TCRdb reprocessed the 5' RACE reads via MiXCR and lists one record per CDR3 protein. There are tens of thousands of distinct CDR3 sequences in the sample; about a tenth occur only once, and around a tenth lies in the top ten. Stated time point: longitudinal time-point 1 (baseline). This clonotype occurred many times. Sequences were obtained from PBMCs. This clonotype originated in a young man in good health. The chain carries TRBV29-1 and TRBJ1-2, with 7 positions matching TRBD1. The CDR3 region has the DNA TGCAGCGTAGTTGCGGGACAGTTAGACTATGGCTACACCTTC. Residues: CSVVAGQLDYGYTF.